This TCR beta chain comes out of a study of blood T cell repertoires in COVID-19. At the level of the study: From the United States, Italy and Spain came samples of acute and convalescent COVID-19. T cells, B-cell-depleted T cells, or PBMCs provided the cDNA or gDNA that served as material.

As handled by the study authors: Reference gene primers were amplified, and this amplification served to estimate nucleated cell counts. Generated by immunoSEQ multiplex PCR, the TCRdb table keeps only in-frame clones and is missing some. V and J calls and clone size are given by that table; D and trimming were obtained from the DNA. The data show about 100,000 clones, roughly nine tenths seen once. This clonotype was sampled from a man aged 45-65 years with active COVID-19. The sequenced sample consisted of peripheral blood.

Written as DNA, the CDR3 is TGTGCCAGTAGTGACGGGACATGGAACAATCAGCCCCAGCATTTT. This sequence encodes CASSDGTWNNQPQHF. The chain links TRBV19 to TRBJ1-5; D may be TRBD1 (6 bases). This CDR3 has 15 residues. Germline assignment: CDR1 LNHDA and CDR2 SQIVND (reference sequence). Trimming cost V 5 bases and J 3 bases, with 14 bases left between them.